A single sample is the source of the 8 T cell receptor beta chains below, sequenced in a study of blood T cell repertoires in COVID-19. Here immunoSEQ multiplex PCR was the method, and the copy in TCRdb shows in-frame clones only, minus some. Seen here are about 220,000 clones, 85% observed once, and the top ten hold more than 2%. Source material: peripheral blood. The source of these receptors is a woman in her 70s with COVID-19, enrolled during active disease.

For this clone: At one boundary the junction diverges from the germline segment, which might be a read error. The CDR3 is CASSLAGQGSNQPQHF. DNA for the CDR3: TGTGCTAGCAGCTTAGCGGGGCAGGGGAGCAATCAGCCCCAGCATTTT. The chain links TRBV7-7 to TRBJ1-5, with a possible D match to TRBD1 (6 bases). Germline V gives CDR1 SSHAT, CDR2 FNYEAQ (reference sequence). The CDR3 consists of 16 residues.

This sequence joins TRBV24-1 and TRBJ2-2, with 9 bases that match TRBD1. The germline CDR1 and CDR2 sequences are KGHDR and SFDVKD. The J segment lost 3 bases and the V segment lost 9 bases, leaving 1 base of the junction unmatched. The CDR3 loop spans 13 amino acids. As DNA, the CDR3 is TGTGCCACCCGGGACAGGGACACCGGGGAGCTGTTTTTT. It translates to CATRDRDTGELFF.

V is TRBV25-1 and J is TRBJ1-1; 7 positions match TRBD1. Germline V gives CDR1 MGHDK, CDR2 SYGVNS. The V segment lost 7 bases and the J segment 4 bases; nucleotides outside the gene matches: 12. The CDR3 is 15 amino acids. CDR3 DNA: TGTGCCAGCACCCCCCGGGACAGCCTCGGCACTGAAGCTTTCTTT. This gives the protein CASTPRDSLGTEAFF.

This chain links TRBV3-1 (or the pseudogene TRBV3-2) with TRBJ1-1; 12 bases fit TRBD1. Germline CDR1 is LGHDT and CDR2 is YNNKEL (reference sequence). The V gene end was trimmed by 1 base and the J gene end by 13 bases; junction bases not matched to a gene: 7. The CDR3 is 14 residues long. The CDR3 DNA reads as TGTGCCAGCAGCCAAGGGGGGACAGGGGGCGCAGGTTTCTTT. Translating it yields CASSQGGTGGAGFF.

The DNA of the CDR3 is TGCGCCAGCAGCCCCGACAGGGTTAGCACCGGGGAGCTGTTTTTT. Residues: CASSPDRVSTGELFF. The chain links TRBV5-1 to TRBJ2-2, with TRBD1 matching 7 bases. This CDR3 region has 15 residues. Germline-derived CDR1 and CDR2 are SGHRS and YFSETQ. Unmatched junction bases numbered 7, after V lost 4 bases and J lost 4 bases.

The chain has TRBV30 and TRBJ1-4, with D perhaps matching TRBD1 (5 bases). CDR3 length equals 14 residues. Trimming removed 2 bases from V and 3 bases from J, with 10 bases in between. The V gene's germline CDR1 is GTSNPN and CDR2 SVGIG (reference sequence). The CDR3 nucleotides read TGTGCCTGGAGTCGACTAGGGGCTAATGAAAAACTGTTTTTT. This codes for CAWSRLGANEKLFF. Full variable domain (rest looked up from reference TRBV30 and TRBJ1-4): SQTIHQWPATLVQPVGSPLSLECTVEGTSNPNLYWYRQAAGRGLQLLFYSVGIGQISSEVPQNLSASRPQDRQFILSSKKLLLSDSGFYLCAWSRLGANEKLFFGSGTQLSVL.

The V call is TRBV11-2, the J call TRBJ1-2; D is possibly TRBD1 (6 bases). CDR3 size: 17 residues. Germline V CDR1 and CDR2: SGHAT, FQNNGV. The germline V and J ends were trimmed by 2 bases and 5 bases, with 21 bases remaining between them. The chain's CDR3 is CASSLIARDKLEYGYTF. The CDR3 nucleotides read TGTGCCAGCAGCTTAATCGCCCGGGACAAATTGGAATATGGCTACACCTTC.

The chain's CDR3 is CASQTGTGDGSNQPQHF. As DNA, the CDR3 is TGTGCCAGCCAAACCGGGACAGGGGATGGTAGCAATCAGCCCCAGCATTTT. This chain uses TRBV2 with TRBJ1-5; 10 nucleotides agree with TRBD1. Trimming removed 8 bases from V and 0 bases from J; junction bases left unmatched: 10. Per germline, CDR1 SNHLY and CDR2 FYNNEI. The CDR3 runs to 17 residues.